This T cell receptor beta chain was identified during a study of T cell repertoires in cytomegalovirus infection. In TCRdb, the reads were re-called with MiXCR into one record per CDR3 protein. The data contain roughly 630,000 distinct CDR3 sequences, 20% to 30% of them seen just once; the ten biggest clones take up approximately 8.2%. This CDR3 has 15 amino acids. Trimming shortened V by 4 bases and J by 1 base, and 11 bases separated the two germline ends. Germline V gene sequence: CDR1 SEHNR, CDR2 FQNEAQ (reference sequence). This clonotype was observed many times. Its target is unknown. General observations from the study: HLA-C-restricted CMV clonotypes gave the most frequent clonotype in two of eight donors.

Sequenced sample: CD8+ T cells from PBMCs. This sequence was found in a human donor in good health (CMV status not recorded). Some clones in this sample may be carry-over from other donors' samples. The gene calls are TRBV7-9 and TRBJ1-5; no clear D gene. CDR3 nucleotides: TGTGCCAGCAGCTCTGCGGGTTGGAGCAATCAGCCCCAGCATTTT. This sequence encodes CASSSAGWSNQPQHF. The full variable domain, its missing parts supplied by reference TRBV7-9 and TRBJ1-5, is DTGVSQNPRHKITKRGQNVTFRCDPISEHNRLYWYRQTLGQGPEFLTYFQNEAQLEKSRLLSDRFSAERPKGSFSTLEIQRTEQGDSAMYLCASSSAGWSNQPQHFGDGTRLSIL.